This entry lists 5 T cell receptor beta chains sequenced from one sample in a study of T cell repertoires in ileal Crohn's disease. Profiling relied on immunoSEQ multiplex PCR, and the TCRdb table lists in-frame clones only, not all of them. The sample contains 10,000 to 15,000 clones, more than 80% of which appear only once. Time point denoted: neoterminal ileum biopsy at postoperative endoscopy, about 6 months after surgery. The sequenced sample consisted of ileal tissue. These receptors were collected from an adult with Crohn's disease.

The chain joins TRBV2 to TRBJ1-5, with 7 nucleotides matching TRBD1. Germline V gene data show CDR1 as SNHLY and CDR2 as FYNNEI. Losses at the gene ends were 1 base for V and 7 bases for J; bases not matched to a gene: 7. The CDR3 totals 15 residues. Here the CDR3 DNA reads TGTGCCAGCAGTGAAGGGGGTCAGGGGGTCCAGCCCCAGCATTTT. It codes for CASSEGGQGVQPQHF.

The rearrangement joins TRBV7-8 to TRBJ1-1; no firm D call. The CDR3 contains 14 residues. Trimming left V 1 base short and J 10 bases short, with 16 bases between. From germline, CDR1 is SGHVS and CDR2 FQNEAQ. CDR3 DNA: TGTGCCAGCAGCTTAGGTCAGGTCCCTTTATTAGCTTTCTTT. It encodes CASSLGQVPLLAFF.

V usage is TRBV6-5 and J usage is TRBJ2-7; no clear D. This CDR3 has 15 residues. Germline CDR1 is MNHEY and CDR2 is SVGAGI. V shed 7 bases and J shed 3 bases, with 19 bases lying between them. CDR3 sequence: CASKSTTRPGYEQYF. CDR3 nucleotides: TGTGCCAGCAAAAGTACTACGAGACCGGGCTACGAGCAGTACTTC.

The genes are TRBV27 and TRBJ1-5, with D possibly matching TRBD1 (5 bases). The germline V and J ends were trimmed by 6 bases and 3 bases, with 9 bases remaining between them. Per the germline V gene, CDR1 is MNHEY and CDR2 is SMNVEV (reference sequence). CDR3 size: 13 residues. CDR3 loop: CASSWTINQPQHF. In DNA form, the CDR3 reads TGTGCCAGCAGCTGGACAATCAATCAGCCCCAGCATTTT.

V usage is TRBV7-8 and J usage is TRBJ2-5; 13 bases are shared with TRBD2. CDR1 and CDR2 from the germline V gene are SGHVS and FQNEAQ. This CDR3 is 16 amino acids long. J gave up 2 bases and V 1 base, and 1 base lay outside the gene matches. The CDR3 spells CASSLGTSGRQETQYF. DNA of the CDR3: TGTGCCAGCAGCTTAGGGACTAGCGGGAGACAAGAGACCCAGTACTTC.